The present entry profiles one T cell receptor beta chain with its context. This entry comes from a study of T-cell memory formation after mild COVID-19. TCRdb reprocessed the 5' RACE reads via MiXCR and lists one record per CDR3 protein. Among about 180,000 distinct CDR3 sequences listed, under 20% were seen once. Deletions cut 6 bases from V and 4 bases from J, with 13 bases between. Germline CDR1 is SGHKS and CDR2 is YYEKEE (reference sequence). CDR3 size: 14 residues. The sequence was collected from a man between 18 and 35 years old who had mild COVID-19 (a few samples of this study predate the infection). Cell type and time point are not known. Sequenced material: PBMCs or a T cell subset sorted from them (not recorded which). The chain couples TRBV5-5 to TRBJ1-4; tentatively, D is TRBD1 (6 bases). The CDR3 loop is CASNLQGRNEKLFF. The CDR3 bases are TGTGCCAGCAACCTACAGGGACGTAATGAAAAACTGTTTTTT.